The 29 T cell receptor beta chains listed next were all sequenced from one sample in a study of shared clonotypes between healthy human individuals. Repertoires were generated with immunoSEQ multiplex PCR, while TCRdb's copy carries only in-frame clones and drops some. This sample has millions of clones; about 95% occur once, and the top ten carry 0.13%. Sequencing input: naive CD4+ T cells sorted from blood. Subset in this sample: CD45RA+ positively selected. These TCRs come from a man aged 18 to 30 in good health.

V is TRBV27 and J is TRBJ2-7; 7 nucleotides align to TRBD1. The germline V gene has CDR1 MNHEY and CDR2 SMNVEV (reference sequence). V lost 6 bases, J lost 1 base, and 6 bases stayed unmatched. The CDR3 spans 14 residues. The CDR3 nucleotides are TGTGCCAGCAGCTTCACAGGGGCATCCTACGAGCAGTACTTC. Translated, it gives CASSFTGASYEQYF.

The chain carries TRBV10-1 and TRBJ2-3; TRBD2 matches 11 bases. Germline-derived CDR1 and CDR2 are WNHNN and SYGVQD (reference sequence). The CDR3 covers 17 residues. V dropped 0 bases and J dropped 4; count of bases not matched to a gene: 6. The CDR3 region is CASSESASGGRADTQYF. CDR3 nucleotide sequence: TGCGCCAGCAGTGAGTCCGCTAGCGGGGGGCGGGCAGATACGCAGTATTTT.

This sequence joins TRBV18 and TRBJ1-4; tentatively, D is TRBD1 (5 bases). Per germline, CDR1 KGHSH and CDR2 LQKENI. V lost 4 bases to trimming and J lost 3 bases, with 9 bases between them. There are 14 residues in the CDR3. The CDR3 coding sequence is TGTGCCAGCTCACTCCAGGGCCCTAATGAAAAACTGTTTTTT. Protein: CASSLQGPNEKLFF. The whole variable domain, filled in from reference TRBV18 and TRBJ1-4, reads NAGVMQNPRHLVRRRGQEARLRCSPMKGHSHVYWYRQLPEEGLKFMVYLQKENIIDESGMPKERFSAEFPKEGPSILRIQQVVRGDSAAYFCASSLQGPNEKLFFGSGTQLSVL.

This clone was seen just once. This same CDR3 is encoded by further DNA sequences in the sample. This chain joins TRBV18 and TRBJ2-7; TRBD2 is a possible D gene (5 bases). Between the trimmed V and J ends, which lost 3 bases and 0 bases, there was a span of 9 bases. This CDR3 comprises 14 residues. Germline lookup yields CDR1 KGHSH and CDR2 LQKENI. The CDR3 region has the DNA TGTGCCAGCTCACCGGACGGAGGCTCCTACGAGCAGTACTTC. This encodes CASSPDGGSYEQYF. The whole variable domain, filled in from reference TRBV18 and TRBJ2-7, reads NAGVMQNPRHLVRRRGQEARLRCSPMKGHSHVYWYRQLPEEGLKFMVYLQKENIIDESGMPKERFSAEFPKEGPSILRIQQVVRGDSAAYFCASSPDGGSYEQYFGPGTRLTVT.

The chain recombines TRBV5-1 with TRBJ2-2; D gene ambiguous. Germline V gene sequence: CDR1 SGHRS, CDR2 YFSETQ. This CDR3 spans 15 amino acids. The germline V and J ends were trimmed by 2 bases and 4 bases, with 12 bases remaining between them. CDR3 sequence (DNA): TGCGCCAGCAGCTTTATGGGCTTGAGCACCGGGGAGCTGTTTTTT. Amino acid sequence: CASSFMGLSTGELFF.

The chain combines TRBV4-3 with TRBJ2-1; D unresolved. Per the germline V gene, CDR1 is LGHNA and CDR2 is YSLEER. V lost 8 bases and J lost 6, with 17 bases in between. The length of the CDR3 is 14 residues. The CDR3: CASSSRTRSNEQFF. The CDR3 DNA is TGCGCCAGCTCCTCTCGGACCAGAAGCAATGAGCAGTTCTTC.

CDR3 in amino acids: CASSLAGKSSYEQYF. In DNA, the CDR3 is TGTGCCAGCAGCTTGGCGGGTAAAAGCTCCTACGAGCAGTACTTC. The V call is TRBV5-4, the J call TRBJ2-7; the D is unclear. Per germline, CDR1 SGHNT and CDR2 YYREEE (reference sequence). V lost 0 bases to trimming and J lost 0 bases, with 10 bases between them. This CDR3 has 15 amino acids.

V is TRBV4-1 and J is TRBJ2-7, with a tentative D call TRBD2 (5 bases). This CDR3 region has 15 residues. Trimming pared 0 bases from V and 4 bases from J, leaving 13 bases between. Germline assignment: CDR1 MGHRA and CDR2 YSYEKL. The CDR3 bases are TGCGCCAGCAGCCAAGACTCCCAAACGGGGTACGAGCAGTACTTC. Translation gives CASSQDSQTGYEQYF.

Concerning this clone: Other DNA sequences in the same sample also yield this CDR3. The V call is TRBV30, the J call TRBJ2-2; D ambiguous. The germline CDR1 and CDR2 sequences are GTSNPN and SVGIG (reference sequence). The CDR3 runs to 13 residues. Trimming removed 3 bases at V and 1 base at J, with 6 bases between. The CDR3 region has the DNA TGTGCCTGGAGGACTGTGAACACCGGGGAGCTGTTTTTT. Protein product: CAWRTVNTGELFF. The variable domain in full, completed from reference TRBV30 and TRBJ2-2, reads SQTIHQWPATLVQPVGSPLSLECTVEGTSNPNLYWYRQAAGRGLQLLFYSVGIGQISSEVPQNLSASRPQDRQFILSSKKLLLSDSGFYLCAWRTVNTGELFFGEGSRLTVL.

This clone was counted once. This chain connects TRBV25-1 to TRBJ1-6; no clear D. The CDR3 has 12 residues. Germline CDR1 reads MGHDK; CDR2 reads SYGVNS. V lost 8 bases and J lost 9, with 11 bases in between. CDR3 in amino acids: CASSRLASPLHF. CDR3 DNA sequence: TGTGCCAGCTCCAGACTCGCTTCACCCCTCCACTTT.

The V gene is TRBV30, the J gene TRBJ2-7; D ambiguous. Between the trimmed V and J ends, which lost 2 bases and 3 bases, there was a span of 5 bases. Per the germline V gene, CDR1 is GTSNPN and CDR2 is SVGIG (reference sequence). This CDR3 has 11 residues. CDR3 DNA: TGTGCCTGGAGTATTGGCTACGAGCAGTACTTC. The encoded protein is CAWSIGYEQYF.

The chain links TRBV19 to TRBJ1-5; 7 bases match TRBD1. CDR3 length: 14 residues. V lost 3 bases and J lost 7; bases outside the gene matches: 6. Looked up from germline, CDR1 is LNHDA and CDR2 is SQIVND (reference sequence). The CDR3 loop reads CASSMGTEGQPQHF. Here the CDR3 DNA reads TGTGCCAGTAGTATGGGGACAGAAGGACAGCCCCAGCATTTT.

The J gene is TRBJ1-1, the V gene TRBV7-3; D is undetermined. The CDR3 runs 16 residues. V shed 0 bases and J shed 0 bases, with 11 bases lying between them. The germline gives CDR1 SGHTA, CDR2 FQGTGA. The CDR3 bases are TGTGCCAGCAGCTTAACCCGGGCAGGAATGAACACTGAAGCTTTCTTT. Translating gives CASSLTRAGMNTEAFF.

The chain is built from TRBV28 and TRBJ1-2; D possibly corresponds to TRBD1 (5 bases). The germline V gene encodes CDR1 MDHEN and CDR2 SYDVKM. V lost 2 bases to trimming and J lost 8 bases, with 18 bases between them. CDR3 length: 15 residues. The CDR3 spells CASSLADSSKGGYTF. CDR3 nucleotides: TGTGCCAGCAGTTTAGCTGACAGCTCCAAGGGGGGCTACACCTTC.

This sequence joins TRBV30 and TRBJ1-3; 9 positions match TRBD1. This CDR3 spans 13 amino acids. Losses at the gene ends were 8 bases for V and 10 bases for J; bases not matched to a gene: 12. The germline V gene has CDR1 GTSNPN and CDR2 SVGIG (reference sequence). Written as DNA, the CDR3 is TGTGCCGGGCGAACGGGACAGGGAGGGACCATATATTTT. This codes for CAGRTGQGGTIYF.

V is TRBV28 and J is TRBJ2-7; 7 positions match TRBD1. Germline loops: CDR1 MDHEN, CDR2 SYDVKM. The CDR3 spans 16 residues. Losses at the gene ends were 5 bases for V and 0 bases for J; bases not matched to a gene: 10. The CDR3 reads CASSPTWGQSSYEQYF. The CDR3 nucleotides read TGTGCCAGCAGTCCAACTTGGGGACAGAGCTCCTACGAGCAGTACTTC.

The CDR3 sequence: CASSPRTGWNEQFF. DNA of the CDR3: TGTGCCAGCAGCCCAAGGACAGGGTGGAATGAGCAGTTCTTC. This chain uses TRBV9 with TRBJ2-1; 8 bases match TRBD1. Germline loops: CDR1 SGDLS, CDR2 YYNGEE. The CDR3 length is 14 residues. The V segment lost 4 bases and the J segment 7 bases; nucleotides outside the gene matches: 7.

The CDR3 DNA reads as TGCGCCAGCAGCTTAACGGGTCCTGGCCCTTTAGGCGAGCAGTACTTC. Translated, it gives CASSLTGPGPLGEQYF. The gene calls are TRBV5-1 and TRBJ2-7; D gene unclear. V was pared by 2 bases and J by 6 bases, with 21 bases between. CDR3 length equals 16 residues. CDR1 SGHRS and CDR2 YFSETQ come from the germline V gene.

V usage is TRBV6-5 and J usage is TRBJ2-3; the D gene is possibly TRBD2 (5 bases). Germline CDR1 is MNHEY and CDR2 is SVGAGI. This CDR3 spans 12 amino acids. V lost 5 bases and J 7 bases, leaving 10 bases between the germline ends. The CDR3 DNA sequence: TGTGCCAGCAGTACCGGACTCCATACGCAGTATTTT. Its translation is CASSTGLHTQYF.

The J gene is TRBJ2-7, the V gene TRBV28; D might be TRBD1 (6 bases). The CDR3 has 14 amino acids. Germline V gene data show CDR1 as MDHEN and CDR2 as SYDVKM. The germline V and J ends were trimmed by 3 bases and 4 bases, with 13 bases remaining between them. This CDR3 reads CASSFSGAIYEQYF. CDR3 nucleotides: TGTGCCAGCAGTTTCTCAGGGGCTATTTACGAGCAGTACTTC.

This chain connects TRBV11-2 to TRBJ2-7; D ambiguous. Trimming removed 1 base at V and 2 bases at J, with 12 bases between. The CDR3 extends over 15 amino acids. The germline V gene has CDR1 SGHAT and CDR2 FQNNGV. As DNA, the CDR3 is TGTGCCAGCAGCTTAGGTTTCGGCGGTCCCTACGAGCAGTACTTC. As protein: CASSLGFGGPYEQYF.

J is TRBJ2-1 and V is TRBV9, with D unclear. CDR3 length: 13 amino acids. V dropped 6 bases and J dropped 5 bases, with 12 bases sitting between them. Per germline, CDR1 SGDLS and CDR2 YYNGEE. This CDR3 reads CASNHRGDNEQFF. CDR3 nucleotides: TGTGCCAGCAACCACCGCGGCGACAATGAGCAGTTCTTC.

This clone appeared many times. Other nucleotide sequences in the sample specify the same CDR3. The V gene is TRBV15, the J gene TRBJ1-1; no clear D. CDR3 size: 13 residues. Germline lookup yields CDR1 LNHNV and CDR2 YYDKDF (reference sequence). V was cut by 0 bases and J by 1 base, with 3 bases left in between. CDR3 nucleotides: TGTGCCACCAGCAGAGATCCGAACACTGAAGCTTTCTTT. This sequence encodes CATSRDPNTEAFF. The whole variable domain, remainder taken from reference TRBV15 and TRBJ1-1, is DAMVIQNPRYQVTQFGKPVTLSCSQTLNHNVMYWYQQKSSQAPKLLFHYYDKDFNNEADTPDNFQSRRPNTSFCFLDIRSPGLGDTAMYLCATSRDPNTEAFFGQGTRLTVV.

This chain connects TRBV7-2 to TRBJ2-1, with D perhaps TRBD1 (6 bases). Germline V gives CDR1 SGHTA, CDR2 FQGNSA. Trimming cost V 5 bases and J 7 bases, with 9 bases left between them. The CDR3 runs to 12 residues. As DNA, the CDR3 is TGTGCCAGCAGCCCGGACAGAAATGAGCAGTTCTTC. The encoded protein is CASSPDRNEQFF.

The chain couples TRBV28 to TRBJ1-1; D unclear. Germline CDR1 is MDHEN and CDR2 is SYDVKM. The V and J ends lost 8 bases and 1 base respectively, with 14 bases between them. This CDR3 region has 14 residues. CDR3 loop: CASRGPGKNTEAFF. CDR3 DNA: TGTGCCAGCCGTGGACCGGGGAAGAACACTGAAGCTTTCTTT.

The V call is TRBV5-4, the J call TRBJ2-2, with 11 bases that match TRBD2. This CDR3 comprises 16 residues. Germline values: CDR1 SGHNT, CDR2 YYREEE (reference sequence). J gave up 4 bases and V 3 bases, and 5 bases lay outside the gene matches. This chain's CDR3 is CASSSGTSGTTGELFF. CDR3 bases: TGTGCCAGCAGCTCCGGGACTAGCGGCACCACCGGGGAGCTGTTTTTT.

The chain couples TRBV30 to TRBJ2-7, with a possible D match to TRBD2 (6 bases). The V gene lost 0 bases and the J gene lost 3 bases, with 24 bases spanning the gap. Germline CDR1 is GTSNPN and CDR2 is SVGIG (reference sequence). The CDR3 sequence is 18 residues long. The CDR3 loop is CAWSVRPPRLVRLYEQYF. The CDR3 DNA reads as TGTGCCTGGAGTGTAAGACCTCCGCGACTAGTCAGACTCTACGAGCAGTACTTC. Drawing the rest from reference TRBV30 and TRBJ2-7, the complete variable domain is SQTIHQWPATLVQPVGSPLSLECTVEGTSNPNLYWYRQAAGRGLQLLFYSVGIGQISSEVPQNLSASRPQDRQFILSSKKLLLSDSGFYLCAWSVRPPRLVRLYEQYFGPGTRLTVT.

This chain links TRBV19 with TRBJ2-7, with D possibly being TRBD2 (6 bases). This CDR3 spans 13 amino acids. V lost 0 bases and J 4 bases, leaving 7 bases between the germline ends. CDR1 and CDR2 (germline): LNHDA, SQIVND (reference sequence). CDR3 in DNA: TGTGCCAGTAGTATAGAAGGGAGGTACGAGCAGTACTTC. Amino acids: CASSIEGRYEQYF.

The genes are TRBV2 and TRBJ2-3, with 7 bases matching TRBD1. Germline CDR1 SNHLY, CDR2 FYNNEI. The length of the CDR3 is 13 residues. V trimming: 11 bases; J trimming: 4 bases; junction bases outside the gene matches: 9. This CDR3 is CACRDSLPDTQYF. DNA of the CDR3: TGTGCCTGCCGGGACAGTCTCCCAGATACGCAGTATTTT.